The next 5 T cell receptor beta chains were all read from a single sample in a study of identical twins. Via MiXCR, TCRdb re-called the 5' RACE reads, giving one row per CDR3 protein. The sample lists about 250,000 distinct CDR3 sequences; more than 13% were seen once. The sample comprised memory (CD45RO+) T cells sorted from blood. These TCRs come from a woman aged 18-29 years in good health.

The genes are TRBV7-9 and TRBJ2-7; tentatively, D is TRBD2 (6 bases). V lost 5 bases and J 0 bases, leaving 14 bases between the germline ends. This CDR3 region has 15 residues. Germline-derived CDR1 and CDR2 are SEHNR and FQNEAQ (reference sequence). The CDR3: CASSAMGGSSYEQYF. CDR3 coding DNA: TGTGCCAGCAGCGCAATGGGAGGAAGCTCCTACGAGCAGTACTTC. The whole variable domain, remainder taken from reference TRBV7-9 and TRBJ2-7, is DTGVSQNPRHKITKRGQNVTFRCDPISEHNRLYWYRQTLGQGPEFLTYFQNEAQLEKSRLLSDRFSAERPKGSFSTLEIQRTEQGDSAMYLCASSAMGGSSYEQYFGPGTRLTVT.

The chain employs TRBV5-1 and TRBJ2-7; 10 bases are shared with TRBD2. The CDR3 runs 16 residues. J lost 5 bases, V lost 3 bases, and 11 bases had no gene match. CDR1 and CDR2 from the germline V gene are SGHRS and YFSETQ. The CDR3 coding sequence is TGCGCCAGCAGCTGGCCTAGCGGGGGAGTCGAAGACGAGCAGTACTTC. Its translation: CASSWPSGGVEDEQYF.

Many counts were recorded for this clonotype. This chain links TRBV10-3 with TRBJ2-5; D gene unclear. V was cut by 3 bases and J by 1 base, with 9 bases left in between. The CDR3 has 14 residues. Germline lookup yields CDR1 ENHRY and CDR2 SYGVKD. CDR3: CAISDTYSQETQYF. The CDR3 DNA sequence: TGTGCCATCAGTGACACCTACTCCCAAGAGACCCAGTACTTC.

V is TRBV15 and J is TRBJ2-1; the match to TRBD2 covers 7 bases. Germline CDR1 is LNHNV and CDR2 is YYDKDF (reference sequence). The trim removed 7 bases at V and 0 bases at J, leaving 6 bases unmatched. This CDR3 has 15 amino acids. Here the CDR3 DNA reads TGTGCCACCACGACTAGCCTTAGCTCCTACAATGAGCAGTTCTTC. It translates to CATTTSLSSYNEQFF.

In this sample, this clonotype turned up many times. The rearrangement uses TRBV20-1 and TRBJ2-1, with 11 bases identical to TRBD2. From germline, CDR1 is DFQATT and CDR2 SNEGSKA (reference sequence). This CDR3 is 14 amino acids long. The trim removed 4 bases at V and 7 bases at J, leaving 6 bases unmatched. The CDR3 DNA is TGCAGTGCTAAACTAGCGGGAGTTCTAAATGAGCAGTTCTTC. It translates to CSAKLAGVLNEQFF.